Listed below are T cell receptor beta chains from one sample, sequenced in a study of blood T cell repertoires in COVID-19. Some clones are missing from TCRdb's copy, which holds only in-frame ones; the method was immunoSEQ multiplex PCR. The table records around 97,000 clones, around 90% of them present only once. The sequencing sample was made of peripheral blood. The receptor set was obtained from a human donor in a cohort sampled during active COVID-19. Each CDR3 is given with its conserved first and last residue. Fields, in order: clone size, V gene, D gene, J gene, CDR3 length, CDR3 protein, CDR3 DNA. The D gene is left open where the match is weak. Clone sizes are given selectively: once, few, many, or a class where the clone is expanded.

>.|TRBV25-1|.|TRBJ1-2|14
CASSGPTGTYGYTF
TGTGCCAGCAGTGGCCCTACAGGGACCTATGGCTACACCTTC
>.|TRBV5-1|TRBD1|TRBJ2-2|14
CATTGTGRTGELFF
TGCGCCACCACCGGGACAGGGAGGACCGGGGAGCTGTTTTTT
>once|TRBV5-1|.|TRBJ2-7|16
CASSLGASKSSYEQYF
TGCGCCAGCAGCTTGGGAGCTAGCAAGAGCTCCTACGAGCAGTACTTC
>.|TRBV7-9|TRBD1|TRBJ2-6|16
CASSYQTGTGANVLTF
TGTGCCAGCAGCTACCAGACAGGGACTGGGGCCAACGTCCTGACTTTC
>.|TRBV24-1|TRBD1|TRBJ1-4|15
CATSDPGQGNEKLFF
TGTGCCACCAGTGACCCGGGACAGGGTAATGAAAAACTGTTTTTT
>.|TRBV7-9|.|TRBJ1-2|15
CASSPRTARTYGYTF
TGTGCCAGCAGCCCGCGGACAGCCCGGACTTATGGCTACACCTTC
>.|TRBV6-5|.|TRBJ1-5|14
CASSTNSGSQPQHF
TGTGCCAGCAGTACGAACTCTGGGAGTCAGCCCCAGCATTTT
>.|TRBV6-2/TRBV6-3|TRBD2|TRBJ2-5|14
CASSWTSGGETQYF
TGTGCCAGCAGTTGGACTAGCGGGGGGGAGACCCAGTACTTC
>.|TRBV19|TRBD1|TRBJ2-7|16
CASTSGRGRGSYEQYF
TGTGCCAGTACCTCCGGAAGGGGGCGTGGTAGCTACGAGCAGTACTTC
>.|TRBV5-8|TRBD1|TRBJ1-1|14
CASSWGDRTTEAFF
TGTGCCAGCAGCTGGGGGGACAGGACCACTGAAGCTTTCTTT
>.|TRBV9|.|TRBJ2-5|15
CASSVVTGEGGTQYF
TGTGCCAGCAGCGTAGTAACGGGAGAGGGCGGGACCCAGTACTTC
>.|TRBV6-2/TRBV6-3|.|TRBJ2-2|16
CASSPSGSANTGELFF
TGTGCCAGCAGCCCCAGCGGGTCCGCGAACACCGGGGAGCTGTTTTTT
>.|TRBV11-2|.|TRBJ2-1|15
CASTLPGFLSSEQFF
TGTGCCAGCACCCTACCGGGATTTCTCTCATCGGAGCAGTTCTTC
>.|TRBV19|.|TRBJ1-4|14
CASGRSGGFEKLFF
TGTGCCAGTGGTCGGTCCGGAGGCTTTGAAAAACTGTTTTTT
>.|TRBV19|.|TRBJ2-7|15
CASSIASGSSYEQYF
TGTGCCAGTAGTATAGCATCGGGGTCCTCCTACGAGCAGTACTTC
>.|TRBV6-5|.|TRBJ2-7|13
CASSPLGQGEQYF
TGTGCCAGCAGTCCCCTGGGGCAGGGAGAGCAGTACTTC
>few|TRBV19|TRBD2|TRBJ2-5|16
CASSIRGGAPQETQYF
TGTGCCAGTAGTATTCGGGGGGGTGCCCCTCAAGAGACCCAGTACTTC
>.|TRBV6-5|.|TRBJ1-5|13
CASKTGSHQPQHF
TGTGCCAGCAAAACAGGGTCTCATCAGCCCCAGCATTTT
>.|TRBV2|TRBD1|TRBJ1-2|14
CASSVDRGHSGYTF
TGTGCCAGCAGTGTTGACAGGGGGCATTCTGGCTACACCTTC
>.|TRBV30|.|TRBJ2-2|15
CAWSLGLIVTGELFF
TGTGCCTGGAGCTTGGGACTTATCGTGACCGGGGAGCTGTTTTTT
>few|TRBV7-3|TRBD2|TRBJ2-1|16
CASSLNPSGGGNEQFF
TGTGCCAGCAGCTTAAATCCTAGCGGGGGTGGGAATGAGCAGTTCTTC
>.|TRBV10-1|TRBD2|TRBJ2-7|16
CASSESVLAGTYEQYF
TGCGCCAGCAGTGAGTCGGTACTAGCGGGGACCTACGAGCAGTACTTC
>.|TRBV7-7|TRBD2|TRBJ2-3|16
CASSKIRGGDTDTQYF
TGTGCTAGCAGCAAAATTCGCGGGGGGGACACAGATACGCAGTATTTT
>.|TRBV6-5|TRBD1|TRBJ2-7|13
CALDRDRGYEQYF
TGTGCCCTAGACCGGGACAGGGGGTACGAGCAGTACTTC
>.|TRBV11-3|.|TRBJ2-3|15
CASSGPGRLTDTQYF
TGTGCCAGCAGCGGCCCCGGTAGACTCACAGATACGCAGTATTTT